The source of this T cell receptor beta chain is a study of T cells in localized non-small cell lung cancer. General study points: The study sequenced only one region of the tumor. As a result, intratumor heterogeneity could not be excluded and remains possible. Median detection of top 100 tumor clones in adjacent lung was under 75 clones. Compared with tumor, uninvolved adjacent lung displayed greater T cell clonality, ranking highest overall.

Method: immunoSEQ multiplex PCR; TCRdb's copy keeps in-frame clones and lacks some. Of around 130,000 clones in the sample, 89% were seen once. Points on this clone: Its antigen is unknown.

The germline CDR1 and CDR2 sequences are SGHTS and YDEGEE. With V trimmed by 4 bases and J by 4 bases, 9 bases remained unmatched. There are 15 residues in the CDR3. The sequence came from an older female donor with stage I lung adenocarcinoma. This specimen was peripheral blood, taken before any cancer treatment. The chain employs TRBV5-8 and TRBJ1-1; 8 bases are a match to TRBD1. The CDR3 region is CASSRKMTGVTEAFF. For the CDR3, the DNA is TGTGCCAGCAGCCGCAAAATGACAGGGGTCACTGAAGCTTTCTTT.